Listed below are T cell receptor beta chains from one sample, sequenced in a study of shared clonotypes between healthy human individuals. Method: immunoSEQ multiplex PCR; TCRdb's copy keeps in-frame clones and lacks some. Found here are approximately 980,000 clones, approximately 80% of them singletons; the top ten hold approximately 1.5%. Sequenced material: memory CD4+ T cells sorted from blood. The receptors stem from a man between 18 and 29 years old in good health. The CDR3 runs from the conserved cysteine through the conserved F or W. Fields, in order: D gene, clone size, J gene, V gene, CDR3 protein, CDR3 DNA. A D gene is named only where the DNA matches it firmly. Expanded clones get a size class; other rows say once, few or many, or leave the size out.

D gene: TRBD1; clone size: NA; J gene: TRBJ2-1; V gene: TRBV6-1; CDR3 protein: CARITGQGAYNEQFF; CDR3 DNA: TGTGCCCGAATTACAGGACAGGGGGCCTACAATGAGCAGTTCTTC
D gene: NA; clone size: NA; J gene: TRBJ2-3; V gene: TRBV7-9; CDR3 protein: CASAVEDTQYF; CDR3 DNA: TGTGCCAGCGCCGTGGAGGATACGCAGTATTTT
D gene: NA; clone size: NA; J gene: TRBJ2-7; V gene: TRBV6-4; CDR3 protein: CVTSGTRPYEQYF; CDR3 DNA: TGTGTCACTTCCGGGACGAGACCCTACGAGCAGTACTTC
D gene: NA; clone size: NA; J gene: TRBJ2-5; V gene: TRBV15; CDR3 protein: CATSTGQKEQYF; CDR3 DNA: TGTGCCACCAGCACAGGACAGAAGGAGCAGTACTTC
D gene: NA; clone size: NA; J gene: TRBJ2-2; V gene: TRBV28; CDR3 protein: CASTPSRLGTGELFF; CDR3 DNA: TGTGCCAGCACCCCAAGCAGGCTGGGGACCGGGGAGCTGTTTTTT
D gene: NA; clone size: NA; J gene: TRBJ1-1; V gene: TRBV11-3; CDR3 protein: CASSSSARANTEAFF; CDR3 DNA: TGTGCCAGCAGCTCATCAGCGAGGGCCAACACTGAAGCTTTCTTT
D gene: NA; clone size: NA; J gene: TRBJ2-2; V gene: TRBV4-1; CDR3 protein: CASSHRTGELFF; CDR3 DNA: TGCGCCAGCAGCCACCGCACCGGGGAGCTGTTTTTT
D gene: NA; clone size: NA; J gene: TRBJ2-1; V gene: TRBV5-1; CDR3 protein: CASSLAWDPYNEQFF; CDR3 DNA: TGCGCCAGCAGCTTGGCATGGGACCCCTACAATGAGCAGTTCTTC
D gene: NA; clone size: NA; J gene: TRBJ2-1; V gene: TRBV11-2; CDR3 protein: CASSLDYRSYNEQFF; CDR3 DNA: TGTGCCAGCAGCTTAGACTACCGTTCCTACAATGAGCAGTTCTTC
D gene: NA; clone size: NA; J gene: TRBJ1-4; V gene: TRBV5-1; CDR3 protein: CASSPWTGGEKLFF; CDR3 DNA: TGCGCCAGTAGTCCCTGGACGGGTGGGGAGAAACTGTTTTTT
D gene: TRBD2; clone size: once; J gene: TRBJ2-3; V gene: TRBV6-5; CDR3 protein: CASLAGAGGTQYF; CDR3 DNA: TGTGCCAGCTTAGCGGGGGCTGGGGGTACGCAGTATTTT
D gene: TRBD1; clone size: NA; J gene: TRBJ1-3; V gene: TRBV6-5; CDR3 protein: CASSKRQGGNTIYF; CDR3 DNA: TGTGCCAGCAGTAAACGACAGGGTGGAAACACCATATATTTT
D gene: NA; clone size: NA; J gene: TRBJ2-3; V gene: TRBV6-6; CDR3 protein: CASTTDTDTQYF; CDR3 DNA: TGTGCCAGCACTACGGACACAGATACGCAGTATTTT
D gene: TRBD1; clone size: NA; J gene: TRBJ1-4; V gene: TRBV9; CDR3 protein: CASSGGTGVNEKLFF; CDR3 DNA: TGTGCCAGCAGCGGGGGGACAGGGGTTAATGAAAAACTGTTTTTT
D gene: TRBD1; clone size: once; J gene: TRBJ2-7; V gene: TRBV7-9; CDR3 protein: CASSATGTGGSYEQYF; CDR3 DNA: TGTGCCAGCAGCGCAACCGGGACAGGGGGATCGTACGAGCAGTACTTC
D gene: NA; clone size: NA; J gene: TRBJ1-1; V gene: TRBV18; CDR3 protein: CASSPQGANTEAFF; CDR3 DNA: TGTGCCAGCTCACCTCAGGGAGCGAACACTGAAGCTTTCTTT
D gene: TRBD1; clone size: few; J gene: TRBJ1-6; V gene: TRBV19; CDR3 protein: CASSTPGQGPNSPLHF; CDR3 DNA: TGTGCCAGTAGTACCCCGGGACAGGGACCCAATTCACCCCTCCACTTT
D gene: TRBD2; clone size: NA; J gene: TRBJ2-1; V gene: TRBV28; CDR3 protein: CASSLTGTSGRLPEQFF; CDR3 DNA: TGTGCCAGCAGTCTAACCGGGACTAGCGGGAGGTTACCTGAGCAGTTCTTC
D gene: NA; clone size: NA; J gene: TRBJ1-3; V gene: TRBV7-2; CDR3 protein: CASRRGGGNTIYF; CDR3 DNA: TGTGCCAGCAGGCGTGGGGGTGGAAACACCATATATTTT
D gene: NA; clone size: NA; J gene: TRBJ1-6; V gene: TRBV7-3; CDR3 protein: CASSLNQGRSPLHF; CDR3 DNA: TGTGCCAGCAGCTTAAACCAGGGCCGTTCACCCCTCCACTTT
D gene: TRBD1; clone size: few; J gene: TRBJ1-3; V gene: TRBV28; CDR3 protein: CASRPTGTGRTIYF; CDR3 DNA: TGTGCCAGCCGACCCACAGGGACAGGGAGGACCATATATTTT
D gene: NA; clone size: NA; J gene: TRBJ2-6; V gene: TRBV30; CDR3 protein: CASPLGANVLTF; CDR3 DNA: TGTGCCTCGCCCCTTGGGGCCAACGTCCTGACTTTC
D gene: NA; clone size: NA; J gene: TRBJ2-1; V gene: TRBV28; CDR3 protein: CASSPQGPISYNEQFF; CDR3 DNA: TGTGCCAGCAGTCCACAGGGTCCCATCTCCTACAATGAGCAGTTCTTC
D gene: NA; clone size: NA; J gene: TRBJ2-3; V gene: TRBV7-2; CDR3 protein: CASSLMTSTDTQYF; CDR3 DNA: TGTGCCAGCAGCCTCATGACTAGCACAGATACGCAGTATTTT
D gene: NA; clone size: few; J gene: TRBJ2-6; V gene: TRBV7-2; CDR3 protein: CASSPATRTNVLTF; CDR3 DNA: TGTGCCAGCAGCCCAGCCACTCGAACCAACGTCCTGACTTTC
D gene: NA; clone size: NA; J gene: TRBJ2-7; V gene: TRBV29-1; CDR3 protein: CSVRGQRDYEQYF; CDR3 DNA: TGCAGCGTCCGAGGACAGCGGGACTACGAGCAGTACTTC
D gene: NA; clone size: once; J gene: TRBJ2-4; V gene: TRBV10-3; CDR3 protein: CAISETENIQYF; CDR3 DNA: TGTGCCATCAGTGAGACGGAAAACATTCAGTACTTC
D gene: NA; clone size: NA; J gene: TRBJ2-2; V gene: TRBV9; CDR3 protein: CASSSPPGSNANTGELFF; CDR3 DNA: TGTGCCAGCAGCTCTCCCCCAGGTTCGAATGCGAACACCGGGGAGCTGTTTTTT